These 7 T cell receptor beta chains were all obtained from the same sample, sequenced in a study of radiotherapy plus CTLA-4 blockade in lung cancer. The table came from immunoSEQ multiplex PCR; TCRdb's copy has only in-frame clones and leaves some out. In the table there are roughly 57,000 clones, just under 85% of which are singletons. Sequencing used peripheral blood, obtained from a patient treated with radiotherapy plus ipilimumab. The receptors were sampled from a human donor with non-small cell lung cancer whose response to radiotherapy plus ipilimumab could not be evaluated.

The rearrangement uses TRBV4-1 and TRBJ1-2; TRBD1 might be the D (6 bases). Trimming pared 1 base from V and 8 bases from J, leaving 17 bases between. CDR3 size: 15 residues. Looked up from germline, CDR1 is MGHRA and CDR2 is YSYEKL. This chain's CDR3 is CASSQVFRQGRGYTF. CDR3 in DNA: TGCGCCAGCAGCCAAGTTTTTCGTCAGGGGAGAGGCTACACCTTC.

The CDR3 DNA reads TGCGCCAGCAGCCGACGGGGGGCAGAGACCCAGTACTTC. It specifies CASSRRGAETQYF. V and J are TRBV5-1 and TRBJ2-5; possible D gene TRBD2, 7 bases. The CDR3 totals 13 residues. The V gene lost 4 bases and the J gene lost 4 bases, with 11 bases spanning the gap. Per germline, CDR1 SGHRS and CDR2 YFSETQ. The variable domain in full, completed from reference TRBV5-1 and TRBJ2-5, reads KAGVTQTPRYLIKTRGQQVTLSCSPISGHRSVSWYQQTPGQGLQFLFEYFSETQRNKGNFPGRFSGRQFSNSRSEMNVSTLELGDSALYLCASSRRGAETQYFGPGTRLLVL.

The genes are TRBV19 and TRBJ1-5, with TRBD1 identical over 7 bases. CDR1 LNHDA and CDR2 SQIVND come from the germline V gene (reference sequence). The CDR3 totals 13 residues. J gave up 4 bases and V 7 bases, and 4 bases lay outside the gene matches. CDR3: CASTDRDNQPQHF. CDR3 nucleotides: TGTGCCAGTACCGACAGGGATAATCAGCCCCAGCATTTT.

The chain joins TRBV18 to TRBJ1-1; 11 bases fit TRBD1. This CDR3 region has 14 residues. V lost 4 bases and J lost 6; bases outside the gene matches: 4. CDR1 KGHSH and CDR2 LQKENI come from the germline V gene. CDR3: CASSLQDRGPEAFF. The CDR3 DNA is TGTGCCAGCTCACTCCAGGACAGGGGGCCTGAAGCTTTCTTT.

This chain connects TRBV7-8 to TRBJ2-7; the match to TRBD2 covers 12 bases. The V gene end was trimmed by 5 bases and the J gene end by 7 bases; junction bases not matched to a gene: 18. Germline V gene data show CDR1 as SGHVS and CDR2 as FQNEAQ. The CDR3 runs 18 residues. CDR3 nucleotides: TGTGCCAGCAGCCCCAGAAACCCGGGACTAGCGGGCCCGAAGGAGCAGTACTTC. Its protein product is CASSPRNPGLAGPKEQYF.

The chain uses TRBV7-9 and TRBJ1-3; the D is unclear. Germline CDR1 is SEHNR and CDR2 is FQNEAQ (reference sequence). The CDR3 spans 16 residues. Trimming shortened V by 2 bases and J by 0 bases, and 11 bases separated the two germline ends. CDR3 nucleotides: TGTGCCAGCAGCTTACAGGATATCGGCTCTGGAAACACCATATATTTT. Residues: CASSLQDIGSGNTIYF.

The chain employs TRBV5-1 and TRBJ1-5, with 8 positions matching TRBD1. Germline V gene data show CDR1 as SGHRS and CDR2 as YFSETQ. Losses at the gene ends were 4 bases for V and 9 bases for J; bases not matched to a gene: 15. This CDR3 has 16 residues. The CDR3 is CASSGGQGHLVRPQHF. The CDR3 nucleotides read TGCGCCAGCAGCGGAGGACAGGGCCATTTGGTCCGGCCCCAGCATTTT.